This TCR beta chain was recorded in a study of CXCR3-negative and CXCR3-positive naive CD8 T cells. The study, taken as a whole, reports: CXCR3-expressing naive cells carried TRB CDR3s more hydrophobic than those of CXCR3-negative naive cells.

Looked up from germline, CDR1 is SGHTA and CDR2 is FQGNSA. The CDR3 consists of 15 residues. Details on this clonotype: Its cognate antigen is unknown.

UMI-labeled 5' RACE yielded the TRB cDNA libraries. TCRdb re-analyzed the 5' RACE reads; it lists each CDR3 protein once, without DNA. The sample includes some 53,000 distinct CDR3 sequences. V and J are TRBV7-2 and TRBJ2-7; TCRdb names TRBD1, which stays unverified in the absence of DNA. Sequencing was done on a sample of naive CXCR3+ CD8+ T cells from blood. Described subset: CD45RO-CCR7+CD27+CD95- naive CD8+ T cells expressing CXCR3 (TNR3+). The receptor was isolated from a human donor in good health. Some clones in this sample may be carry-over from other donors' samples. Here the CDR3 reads CASSAGTGLSYEQYF.